The clone carrying this T cell receptor (beta chain) is deemed large. The sample has other DNA sequences that encode this CDR3 too. Germline values: CDR1 LNHDA, CDR2 SQIVND (reference sequence). Trimming pared 3 bases from V and 3 bases from J, leaving 12 bases between. The CDR3 has 15 residues. The data originate from a study of blood T cell dynamics during melanoma immunotherapy. Each bulk PBMC sample had around 380 ng DNA loaded. Profiling relied on immunoSEQ multiplex PCR, and the TCRdb table lists in-frame clones only, not all of them. The sample carries roughly 1,600 clones, more than 70% recorded once. Documented time point: pre-treatment baseline.

The rearrangement links TRBV19 to TRBJ2-1; no clear D gene. The specimen comprised blood, sampled from a patient treated with checkpoint blockade. This TCR was recovered from a human donor with melanoma. The CDR3 coding sequence is TGTGCCAGTAGTATTCTTACTGGGGACTACAATGAGCAGTTCTTC. Translating it yields CASSILTGDYNEQFF.